This TCR beta chain was profiled in a study of cytotoxic CD8 clonotypes in ibrutinib-treated CLL. General study findings and limits: There were few public clonotypes, and on treatment they contracted or stayed stable.

As concerns this clone: Antigen unknown.

Produced via immunoSEQ multiplex PCR; TCRdb's table is partial and in-frame only. The top ten hold 25% to 35% of the sample, which has around 97,000 clones, about 72% seen once. With 6 bases removed from V and 1 base from J, the gap between germline ends came to 24 bases. Per the germline V gene, CDR1 is MDHEN and CDR2 is SYDVKM. There are 18 residues in the CDR3. Source: PBMCs, taken after 12 months of ibrutinib treatment. The receptor was derived from a human donor with chronic lymphocytic leukemia. V and J are TRBV28 and TRBJ1-1, with D possibly being TRBD1 (5 bases). In DNA, the CDR3 is TGTGCCAGCAGCCACTGGGGGATTAGGGGTTGGGGGAACACTGAAGCTTTCTTT. Translated: CASSHWGIRGWGNTEAFF.